This TCR beta chain was identified in a study of vaccination effects on CD4 cells after COVID-19. Study results and limitations: Small numbers of convalescent patients limited the study. It also lacked early post-infection timepoints. Clones from infection and from vaccination both contracted markedly late after vaccination.

On this clone: Its antigen is not identified.

The V segment lost 4 bases and the J segment 1 base; nucleotides outside the gene matches: 4. Germline-derived CDR1 and CDR2 are SGHNT and YYREEE (reference sequence). This CDR3 spans 14 amino acids. Antigen-specific CD4+ T cells were expanded with viral peptide pools in the ViraFEST assay before sequencing. On day 10 of culture, CD4+ T cells were separated out. Vaccinated participants had no history of SARS-CoV-2 infection and tested negative for nucleocapsid antibodies. The authors replaced half the medium with IL-2 medium on days 3 and 7. This table comes from immunoSEQ multiplex PCR, and its TCRdb copy is limited to in-frame clones, with some not included. The sample includes approximately 70,000 clones, 65% to 85% of them seen just once.

This TCR was recovered from a human donor who received a COVID-19 vaccine. The sequenced sample was CD4+ T cells from PBMCs cultured with HCoV-NL63 spike peptides, obtained before COVID-19 vaccination. V and J are TRBV5-4 and TRBJ1-1, with TRBD1 identical over 7 bases. CDR3 protein: CASSSQGGNTEAFF. The CDR3 nucleotides read TGTGCCAGCAGCAGTCAGGGGGGGAACACTGAAGCTTTCTTT.